This TCR beta chain was captured in a study of blood T cells in healthy people across ages. On the study more broadly: About one barcoded TCR beta cDNA was captured per two T cells.

A second PCR of 7 to 11 cycles used a sample-barcoded 5' primer and a J-beta primer mix. A template-switch adaptor with 12 random nucleotides tagged each cDNA molecule. TCRdb recomputed calls from the 5' RACE reads with MiXCR, one row per CDR3 protein. The sample has roughly 1.7 million distinct CDR3 sequences, about 35% seen once. This CDR3 region has 15 residues. Trimming shortened V by 3 bases and J by 0 bases, and 10 bases separated the two germline ends. Germline V gene data show CDR1 as LNHDA and CDR2 as SQIVND (reference sequence). The chain uses TRBV19 and TRBJ2-3; D is perhaps TRBD2 (6 bases). The sequence derives from a young woman in good health. Input material: blood. The CDR3 protein is CASSMRRDSTDTQYF. The CDR3, as DNA: TGTGCCAGTAGTATGAGGCGGGACAGCACAGATACGCAGTATTTT.